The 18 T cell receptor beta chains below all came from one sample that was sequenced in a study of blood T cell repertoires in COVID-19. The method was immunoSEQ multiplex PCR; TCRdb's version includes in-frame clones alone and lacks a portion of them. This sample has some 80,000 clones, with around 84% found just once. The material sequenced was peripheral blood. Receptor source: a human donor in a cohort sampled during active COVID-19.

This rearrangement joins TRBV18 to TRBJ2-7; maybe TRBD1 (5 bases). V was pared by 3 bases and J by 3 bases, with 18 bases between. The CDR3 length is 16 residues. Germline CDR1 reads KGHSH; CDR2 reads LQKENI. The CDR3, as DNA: TGTGCCAGCTCACCCCAAGGTGCCACAGGAGACTACGAGCAGTACTTC. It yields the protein CASSPQGATGDYEQYF.

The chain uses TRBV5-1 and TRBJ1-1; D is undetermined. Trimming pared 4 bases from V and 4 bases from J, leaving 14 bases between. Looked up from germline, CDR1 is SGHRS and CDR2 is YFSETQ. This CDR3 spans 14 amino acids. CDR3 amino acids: CASSPHGEGTEAFF. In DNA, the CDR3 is TGCGCCAGCAGCCCTCATGGGGAGGGCACTGAAGCTTTCTTT. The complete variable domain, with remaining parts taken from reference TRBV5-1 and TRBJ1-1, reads KAGVTQTPRYLIKTRGQQVTLSCSPISGHRSVSWYQQTPGQGLQFLFEYFSETQRNKGNFPGRFSGRQFSNSRSEMNVSTLELGDSALYLCASSPHGEGTEAFFGQGTRLTVV.

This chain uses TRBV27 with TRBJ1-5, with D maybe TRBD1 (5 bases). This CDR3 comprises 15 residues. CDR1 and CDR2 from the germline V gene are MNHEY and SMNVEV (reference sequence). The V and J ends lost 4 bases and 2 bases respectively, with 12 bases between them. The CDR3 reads CASSSGIMGNQPQHF. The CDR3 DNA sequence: TGTGCCAGCAGTTCAGGGATCATGGGCAATCAGCCCCAGCATTTT.

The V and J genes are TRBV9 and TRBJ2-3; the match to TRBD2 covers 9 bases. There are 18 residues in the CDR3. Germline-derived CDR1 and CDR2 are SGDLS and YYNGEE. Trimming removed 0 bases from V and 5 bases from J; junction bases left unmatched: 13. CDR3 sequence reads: CASSVGGGAGGPGDTQYF. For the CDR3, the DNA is TGTGCCAGCAGCGTAGGAGGGGGCGCGGGAGGGCCGGGAGATACGCAGTATTTT.

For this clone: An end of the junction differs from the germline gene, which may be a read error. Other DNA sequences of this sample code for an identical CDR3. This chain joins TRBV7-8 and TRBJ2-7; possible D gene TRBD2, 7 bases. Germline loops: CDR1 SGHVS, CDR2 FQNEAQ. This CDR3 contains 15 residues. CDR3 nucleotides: TGTGCCAGCAGCTTAGAGGGCGGGGGCTCCTATGAGCAGTACTTC. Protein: CASSLEGGGSYEQYF.

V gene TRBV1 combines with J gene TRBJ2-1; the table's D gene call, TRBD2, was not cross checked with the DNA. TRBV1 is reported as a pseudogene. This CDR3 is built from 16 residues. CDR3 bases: TGCACCAGCAGCCAATTACTAGCGGGGTTGGCCAATGAGCAGTTCTTC. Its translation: CTSSQLLAGLANEQFF.

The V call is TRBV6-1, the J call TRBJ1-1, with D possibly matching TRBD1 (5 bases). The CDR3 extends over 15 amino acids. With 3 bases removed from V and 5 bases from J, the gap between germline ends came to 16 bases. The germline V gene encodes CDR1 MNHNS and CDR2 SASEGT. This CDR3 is CASSDGASRETEAFF. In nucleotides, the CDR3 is TGTGCCAGCAGTGACGGGGCAAGCCGGGAGACTGAAGCTTTCTTT.

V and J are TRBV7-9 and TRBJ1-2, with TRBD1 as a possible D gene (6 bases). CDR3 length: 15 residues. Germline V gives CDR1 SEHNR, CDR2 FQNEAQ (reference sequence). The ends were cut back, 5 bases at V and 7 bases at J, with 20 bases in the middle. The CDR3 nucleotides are TGTGCCAGCAGCCCTAGTGGGACAAGGCTAGGTGGCTACACCTTC. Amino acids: CASSPSGTRLGGYTF.

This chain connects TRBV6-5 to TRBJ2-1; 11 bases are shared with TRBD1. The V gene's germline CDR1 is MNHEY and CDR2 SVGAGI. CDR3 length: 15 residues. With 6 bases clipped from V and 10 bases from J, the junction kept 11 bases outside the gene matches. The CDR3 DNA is TGTGCCAGCAGCTCTCTGGGACAGGGGGTCGACGAGCAGTTCTTC. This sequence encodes CASSSLGQGVDEQFF.

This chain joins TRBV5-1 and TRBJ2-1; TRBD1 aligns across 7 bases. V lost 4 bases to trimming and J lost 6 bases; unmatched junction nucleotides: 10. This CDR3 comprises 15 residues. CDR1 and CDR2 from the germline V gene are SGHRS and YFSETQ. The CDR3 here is CASSASGTVGNEQFF. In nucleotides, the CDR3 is TGCGCCAGCAGCGCCTCCGGGACAGTTGGCAATGAGCAGTTCTTC.

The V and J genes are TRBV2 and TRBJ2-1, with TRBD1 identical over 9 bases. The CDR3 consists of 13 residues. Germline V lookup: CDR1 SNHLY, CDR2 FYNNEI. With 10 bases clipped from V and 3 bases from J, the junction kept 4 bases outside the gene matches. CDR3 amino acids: CATRDRDYNEQFF. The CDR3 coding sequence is TGTGCCACCCGGGACAGGGACTACAATGAGCAGTTCTTC.

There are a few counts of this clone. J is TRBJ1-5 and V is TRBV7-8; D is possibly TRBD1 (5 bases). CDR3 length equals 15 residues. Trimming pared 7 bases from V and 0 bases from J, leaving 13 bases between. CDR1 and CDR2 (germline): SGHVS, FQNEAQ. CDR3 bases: TGTGCCAGCAACAGATGGGGGGATAGCAATCAGCCCCAGCATTTT. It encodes CASNRWGDSNQPQHF.

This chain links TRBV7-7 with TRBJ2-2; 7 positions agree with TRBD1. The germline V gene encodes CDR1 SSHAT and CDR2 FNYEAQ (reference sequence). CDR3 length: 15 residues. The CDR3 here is CAVTLQGRSTGELFF. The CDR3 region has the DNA TGTGCTGTCACATTACAGGGGAGAAGCACCGGGGAGCTGTTTTTT.

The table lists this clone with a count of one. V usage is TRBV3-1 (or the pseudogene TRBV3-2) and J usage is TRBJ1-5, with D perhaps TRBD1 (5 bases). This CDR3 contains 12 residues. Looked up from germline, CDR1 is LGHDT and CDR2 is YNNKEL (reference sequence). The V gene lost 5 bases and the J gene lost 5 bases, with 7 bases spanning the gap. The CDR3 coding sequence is TGTGCCAGCAGCGCGGGGGATCAGCCCCAGCATTTT. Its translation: CASSAGDQPQHF.

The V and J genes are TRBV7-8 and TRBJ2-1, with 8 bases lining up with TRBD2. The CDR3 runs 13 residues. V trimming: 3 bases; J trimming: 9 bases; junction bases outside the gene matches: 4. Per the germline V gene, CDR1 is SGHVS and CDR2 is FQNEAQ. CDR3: CASSLAGGFEQFF. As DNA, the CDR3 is TGTGCCAGCAGCTTGGCGGGAGGTTTTGAGCAGTTCTTC.

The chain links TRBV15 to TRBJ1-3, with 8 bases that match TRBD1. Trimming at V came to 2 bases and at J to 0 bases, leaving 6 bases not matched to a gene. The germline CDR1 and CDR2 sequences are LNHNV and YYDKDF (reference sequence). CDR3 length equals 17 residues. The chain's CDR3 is CATSRNRGLDSGNTIYF. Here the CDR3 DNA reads TGTGCCACCAGCAGAAACAGGGGGTTGGACTCTGGAAACACCATATATTTT.

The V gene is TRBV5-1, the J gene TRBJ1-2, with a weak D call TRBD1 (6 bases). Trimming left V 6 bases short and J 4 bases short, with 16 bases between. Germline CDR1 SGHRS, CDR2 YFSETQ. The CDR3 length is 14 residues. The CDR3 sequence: CASTPAGEVYGYTF. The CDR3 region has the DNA TGCGCCAGCACCCCGGCAGGGGAAGTCTATGGCTACACCTTC.

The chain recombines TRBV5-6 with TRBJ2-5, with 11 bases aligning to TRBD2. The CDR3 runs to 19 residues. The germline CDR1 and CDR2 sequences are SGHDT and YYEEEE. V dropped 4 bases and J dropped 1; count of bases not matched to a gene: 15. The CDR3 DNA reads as TGTGCCAGCAGCCACGGACCGGCTAGCGGGAGGCCCATCCAAGAGACCCAGTACTTC. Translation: CASSHGPASGRPIQETQYF.